Presented here are 8 T cell receptor beta chains from one specimen sequenced in a study of blood T cell repertoires in COVID-19. Profiled with immunoSEQ multiplex PCR; TCRdb holds only in-frame clones, not every one. The sample yields 70,000 to 95,000 clones, about 90% seen once. The material sequenced was peripheral blood. Receptors originate from a man aged 50 to 60 with COVID-19, enrolled during active disease.

V usage is TRBV28 and J usage is TRBJ1-2; 9 bases line up with TRBD1. The germline gives CDR1 MDHEN, CDR2 SYDVKM. V was pared by 5 bases and J by 7 bases, with 5 bases of the junction left unmatched. The CDR3 totals 13 residues. The CDR3 bases are TGTGCCAGCAGTCCGGGACAGGGATCTGGCTACACCTTC. Its translation: CASSPGQGSGYTF.

The chain recombines TRBV5-1 with TRBJ2-2; possible D gene TRBD2, 7 bases. This CDR3 is 15 amino acids long. The V gene's germline CDR1 is SGHRS and CDR2 YFSETQ. V shed 0 bases and J shed 6 bases, with 12 bases lying between them. CDR3 nucleotide sequence: TGCGCCAGCAGCTTGGCGGGGGGCCCCCCCGGGGAGCTGTTTTTT. It yields the protein CASSLAGGPPGELFF.

The sample holds one count of this clone. This chain uses TRBV6-2 or TRBV6-3 with TRBJ1-1, with 7 bases lining up with TRBD1. With V trimmed by 1 base and J by 1 base, 9 bases remained unmatched. Germline V gene data show CDR1 as MNHEY and CDR2 as SVGEGT. CDR3 length: 17 amino acids. Here the CDR3 DNA reads TGTGCCAGCAGTTACTTTTCGACAGGGAATAAGAACACTGAAGCTTTCTTT. Translated: CASSYFSTGNKNTEAFF.

The chain couples TRBV7-8 to TRBJ2-3; possibly TRBD1 for D (5 bases). The CDR3 totals 15 residues. Trimming removed 1 base at V and 2 bases at J, with 10 bases between. The germline V gene has CDR1 SGHVS and CDR2 FQNEAQ. CDR3 in amino acids: CASSLVPGNTDTQYF. The DNA of the CDR3 is TGTGCCAGCAGCTTAGTTCCAGGGAACACAGATACGCAGTATTTT.

The J gene is TRBJ1-1, the V gene TRBV6-1; possibly TRBD1 for D (6 bases). Per the germline V gene, CDR1 is MNHNS and CDR2 is SASEGT. The V end lost 1 base, the J end lost 7 bases, and 13 bases lay between the germline ends. CDR3 length equals 14 residues. This CDR3 reads CASSEDRARGEAFF. The CDR3 nucleotides are TGTGCCAGCAGTGAAGACAGGGCTCGAGGTGAAGCTTTCTTT.

The chain has TRBV7-9 and TRBJ2-3, with 9 bases that match TRBD2. V was clipped by 6 bases and J by 0 bases; unmatched bases: 7. CDR1 is SEHNR and CDR2 is FQNEAQ in the germline V gene (reference sequence). The CDR3 consists of 16 residues. CDR3 DNA: TGTGCCAGCAGTCAAGGGACTAGCAGTAGCACAGATACGCAGTATTTT. Amino acid sequence: CASSQGTSSSTDTQYF.

This clone was detected only once. The V call is TRBV5-8, the J call TRBJ1-6; D may be TRBD1 (5 bases). This CDR3 region has 15 residues. Germline V lookup: CDR1 SGHTS, CDR2 YDEGEE. V shed 2 bases and J shed 8 bases, with 14 bases lying between them. CDR3 loop: CASSLGRVFDSPLHF. The DNA for the CDR3 is TGTGCCAGCAGCTTAGGCAGGGTTTTCGATTCACCCCTCCACTTT.

Written as DNA, the CDR3 is TGCGCCAGCAGCCAAGACAGCCAGCGGGGGGGCCGACCCTACAATGAGCAGTTCTTC. Amino acid sequence: CASSQDSQRGGRPYNEQFF. This sequence joins TRBV4-3 and TRBJ2-1; 10 bases fit TRBD2. Germline values: CDR1 LGHNA, CDR2 YSLEER. The V segment lost 0 bases and the J segment 2 bases; nucleotides outside the gene matches: 10. The CDR3 consists of 19 residues.